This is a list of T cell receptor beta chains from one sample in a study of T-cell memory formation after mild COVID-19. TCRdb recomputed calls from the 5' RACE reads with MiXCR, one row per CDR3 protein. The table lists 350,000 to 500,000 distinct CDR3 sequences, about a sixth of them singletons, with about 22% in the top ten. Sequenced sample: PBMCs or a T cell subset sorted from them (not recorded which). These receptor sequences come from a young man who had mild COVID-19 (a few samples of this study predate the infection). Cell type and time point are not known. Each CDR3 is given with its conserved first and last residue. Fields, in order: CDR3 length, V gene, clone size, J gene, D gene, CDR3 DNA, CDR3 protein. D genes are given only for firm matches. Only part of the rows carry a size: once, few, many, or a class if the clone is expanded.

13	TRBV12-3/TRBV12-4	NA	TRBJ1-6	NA	TGTGCCAGCAGTTTAAGGGTCGTTTCACCCCTCCACTTT	CASSLRVVSPLHF
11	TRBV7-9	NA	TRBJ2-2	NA	TGTGCCAGCAGCTTTTTGGGGTTGCTGTTTTTT	CASSFLGLLFF
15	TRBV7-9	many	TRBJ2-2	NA	TGTGCCAGCAGCTTATTCCAGGGGAACACCGGGGAGCTGTTTTTT	CASSLFQGNTGELFF
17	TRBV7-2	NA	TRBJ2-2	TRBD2	TGTGCCAGCAGCCCAGGACTAGCGGGGGGGCTTGGCGGGGAGCTGTTTTTT	CASSPGLAGGLGGELFF
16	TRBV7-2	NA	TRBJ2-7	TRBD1	TGTGCCAGCAGCCCCGAGATCGGACAGGGGGCTTACGAGCAGTACTTC	CASSPEIGQGAYEQYF
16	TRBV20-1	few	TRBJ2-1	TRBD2	TGCAGTGCACCGGGACTAGCGGGACGTTTCCCCCGCGAGCAGTTCTTC	CSAPGLAGRFPREQFF
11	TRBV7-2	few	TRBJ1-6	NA	TGTGCCAGCAGATTGGATTCACCCCTCCACTTT	CASRLDSPLHF
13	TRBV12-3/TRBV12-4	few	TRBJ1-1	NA	TGTGCCAGCAGTTTACCGATCAACACTGAAGCTTTCTTT	CASSLPINTEAFF
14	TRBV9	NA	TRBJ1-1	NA	TGTGCCAGCAGCGTAGACGGGCGGTACACTGAAGCTTTCTTT	CASSVDGRYTEAFF
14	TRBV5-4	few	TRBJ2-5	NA	TGTGCCAGCAGCCCTAGGGACGCCCGGGAGACCCAGTACTTC	CASSPRDARETQYF
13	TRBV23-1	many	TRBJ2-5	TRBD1	TGCGCCAGCCAGGGACAGAACCAAGAGACCCAGTACTTC	CASQGQNQETQYF
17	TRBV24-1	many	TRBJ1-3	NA	TGTGCCACCCCCGGCCGCGTTGCGACGCTCTGGAGAAACACCATATATTTT	CATPGRVATLWRNTIYF
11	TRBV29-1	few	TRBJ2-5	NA	TGCAGCACCCCCGGGCCGGGGACCCAGTACTTC	CSTPGPGTQYF
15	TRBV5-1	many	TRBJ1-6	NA	TGCGCCAGCAGCCCCGGCGGGGATGGTAATTCACCCCTCCACTTT	CASSPGGDGNSPLHF
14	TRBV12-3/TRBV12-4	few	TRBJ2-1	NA	TGTGCCAGCAGAAAGCCGAGAGACCACAATGAGCAGTTCTTC	CASRKPRDHNEQFF
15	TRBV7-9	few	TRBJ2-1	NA	TGTGCCAGCAGCTTGGGGTCTGCCCTCGGGAATGAGCAGTTCTTC	CASSLGSALGNEQFF
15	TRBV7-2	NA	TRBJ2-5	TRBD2	TGTGCCAGCAGCGGTAGCGGGGGGGCCTTGGGGACCCAGTACTTC	CASSGSGGALGTQYF
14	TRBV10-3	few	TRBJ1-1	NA	TGTGCCATCAGTGAGACAGGGCAGGACACTGAAGCTTTCTTT	CAISETGQDTEAFF
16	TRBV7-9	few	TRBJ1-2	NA	TGTGCCAGCAGCCCCTATGGTTCAGGGTCAAACTATGGCTACACCTTC	CASSPYGSGSNYGYTF
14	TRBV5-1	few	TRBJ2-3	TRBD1	TGCGCCAGCAGCTTTGGACAGGGCGGAGATACGCAGTATTTT	CASSFGQGGDTQYF
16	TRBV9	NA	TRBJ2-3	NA	TGTGCCAGCAGCGTAGTTGGGGGGTCGGGCACAGATACGCAGTATTTT	CASSVVGGSGTDTQYF
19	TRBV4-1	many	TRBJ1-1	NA	TGCGCCAGCAGCCAAGAAACACCCGGGCTTCGGGCCGTGAACACTGAAGCTTTCTTT	CASSQETPGLRAVNTEAFF
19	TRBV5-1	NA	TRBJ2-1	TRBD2	TGCGCCAGCAGCTTGGGTAGAGCGGGGGGCCGAAGCTCCTACAATGAGCAGTTCTTC	CASSLGRAGGRSSYNEQFF
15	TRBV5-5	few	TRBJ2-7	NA	TGTGCCAGCAGCTTGACGGGGACAAGTTCCTACGAGCAGTACTTC	CASSLTGTSSYEQYF
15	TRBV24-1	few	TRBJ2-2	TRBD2	TGTGCCACCAGGAGCGGGAAGGGCAACACCGGGGAGCTGTTTTTT	CATRSGKGNTGELFF
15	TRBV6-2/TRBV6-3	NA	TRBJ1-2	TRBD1	TGTGCCAGCAGACAACCCGGGACAGTCACCCATGGCTACACCTTC	CASRQPGTVTHGYTF
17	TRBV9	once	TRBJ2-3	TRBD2	TGTGCCAGCAGCTCTAGGACTAGCGGCCCCCCGGGAGATACGCAGTATTTT	CASSSRTSGPPGDTQYF
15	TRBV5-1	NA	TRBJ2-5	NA	TGCGCCAGCAGCTTGCAGGGGACGAGTCAAGAGACCCAGTACTTC	CASSLQGTSQETQYF
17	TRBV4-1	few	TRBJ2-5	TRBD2	TGCGCCAGCAGCCAAGATGTCCTAGCGGGGGCGACGGAGACCCAGTACTTC	CASSQDVLAGATETQYF
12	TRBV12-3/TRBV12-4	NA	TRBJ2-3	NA	TGTGCCAGCAGTTCAGGGCAAGATACGCAGTATTTT	CASSSGQDTQYF
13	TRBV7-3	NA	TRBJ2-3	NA	TGTGCCAGCAGCGGCCAGACACGGGGAACGCAGTATTTT	CASSGQTRGTQYF
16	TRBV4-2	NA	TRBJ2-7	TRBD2	TGTGCCAGCAGCCAAGAGGCGGGGGGGTTTCCCTACGAGCAGTACTTC	CASSQEAGGFPYEQYF
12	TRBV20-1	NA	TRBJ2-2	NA	TGCAGTGCTAGTCCCAAGGGGAGGGAGCTGTTTTTT	CSASPKGRELFF
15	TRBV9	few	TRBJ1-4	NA	TGTGCCAGCAGCGTATCAGGGAATTCGGGTGAAAAACTGTTTTTT	CASSVSGNSGEKLFF
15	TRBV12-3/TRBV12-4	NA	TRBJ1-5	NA	TGTGCCAGCAGTTTGGGCTGGGACAAAAATCAGCCCCAGCATTTT	CASSLGWDKNQPQHF
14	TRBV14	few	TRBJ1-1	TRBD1	TGTGCCAGCAGCCAAGGAGGGGGCTGGACTGAAGCTTTCTTT	CASSQGGGWTEAFF
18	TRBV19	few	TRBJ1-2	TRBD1	TGTGCCAGTAGTATAGTATTTATTCGGGACAGGGCTAACTATGGCTACACCTTC	CASSIVFIRDRANYGYTF
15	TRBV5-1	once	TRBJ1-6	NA	TGCGCCAGCAGCTTGGCCGGGGTTGGGAATTCACACCTCCACTTT	CASSLAGVGNSHLHF
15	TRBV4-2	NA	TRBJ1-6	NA	TGTGCCAGCAGCCACCGGGCGCCTACTAATTCACCCCTCCACTTT	CASSHRAPTNSPLHF
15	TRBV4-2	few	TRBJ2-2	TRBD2	TGTGCCAGCAGCCTGGGGACTAGCTACGCCGGGGAGCTGTTTTTT	CASSLGTSYAGELFF
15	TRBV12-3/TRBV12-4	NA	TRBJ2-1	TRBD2	TGTGCCAGCAGTTTCTCGCGGGGGGGCGGCCATGAGCAGTTCTTC	CASSFSRGGGHEQFF
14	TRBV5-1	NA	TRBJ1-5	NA	TGCGCCAGCAGCGCGCAGGGTGGCAATCAGCCCCAGCATTTT	CASSAQGGNQPQHF
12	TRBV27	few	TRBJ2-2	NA	TGTGCCAGCAGTTGGGGGGCCGGGGAGCTGTTTTTT	CASSWGAGELFF
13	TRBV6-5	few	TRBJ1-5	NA	TGTGCCAGCAGTTACGGGATCAATCAGCCCCAGCATTTT	CASSYGINQPQHF
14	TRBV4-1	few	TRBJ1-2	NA	TGCGCCAGCAGCCAAGATACAGGCACGGGTGGCTACACCTTC	CASSQDTGTGGYTF
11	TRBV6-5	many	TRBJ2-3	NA	TGTGCCAGCCGACTGAGCGATACGCAGTATTTT	CASRLSDTQYF
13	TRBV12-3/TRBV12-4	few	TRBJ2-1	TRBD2	TGTGCCAGCAGTGGACGGACTAGCGGTGAGCAGTTCTTC	CASSGRTSGEQFF
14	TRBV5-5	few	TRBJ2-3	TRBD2	TGTGCCACCGTCGGGGGGGCCTGGATAGATACGCAGTATTTT	CATVGGAWIDTQYF
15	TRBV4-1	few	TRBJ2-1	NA	TGCGCCAGCAGCCAAGTAGGGCCGTCCTACAATGAGCAGTTCTTC	CASSQVGPSYNEQFF
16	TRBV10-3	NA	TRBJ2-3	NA	TGTGCCATCAGTGAGCCCCCGGGGCTAGCTAGTGATACGCAGTATTTT	CAISEPPGLASDTQYF
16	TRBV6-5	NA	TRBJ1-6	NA	TGTGCCAGCAGACTCTTCCCCGGGGGGCTTGGTTCACCCCTCCACTTT	CASRLFPGGLGSPLHF
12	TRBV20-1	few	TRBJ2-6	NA	TGCAGTGCTCCCGGGGCCTCCAACGTCCTGACTTTC	CSAPGASNVLTF
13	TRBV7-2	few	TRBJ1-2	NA	TGTGCCAGCAGCCCTACATTTAACTATGGCTACACCTTC	CASSPTFNYGYTF
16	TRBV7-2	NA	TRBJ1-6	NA	TGTGCCAGCAGCTTATTTGTCGGAAGCCAGAATTCACCCCTCCACTTT	CASSLFVGSQNSPLHF
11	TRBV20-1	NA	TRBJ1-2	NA	TGCAGTGCTAGAGATCTCGGGGGCTACACCTTC	CSARDLGGYTF
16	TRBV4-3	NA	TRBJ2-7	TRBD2	TGCGCCAGCAGCCAAGATGCGGGGGGAAGCTCCTACGAGCAGTACTTC	CASSQDAGGSSYEQYF
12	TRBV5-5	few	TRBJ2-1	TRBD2	TGTGCCAGCAGCTTGACTAGCGGGGCGGAGTTCTTC	CASSLTSGAEFF